A selection of T cell receptor beta chains follows, all from one sample in a study of siplizumab effects on memory and regulatory T cells. Profiled with immunoSEQ multiplex PCR; TCRdb holds only in-frame clones, not every one. The sample consists of 100,000 or so clones, 75% to 95% of them appearing once. Specimen: CD4+ T cells sorted from blood. Source of these receptors: a human donor in good health. The CDR3 runs from the conserved cysteine through the conserved F or W. The size of a clone is reported for some rows only, either as once, few or many, or as a class for expanded clones.

CDR3 protein: CASSALRDEQFF
clone size: NA
J gene: TRBJ2-1
V gene: TRBV9

CDR3 protein: CASSARSDSGNTIYF
clone size: NA
J gene: TRBJ1-3
V gene: TRBV9

CDR3 protein: CASSQERDRGSEAFF
clone size: NA
J gene: TRBJ1-1
V gene: TRBV4-2

CDR3 protein: CASKRQGYTF
clone size: NA
J gene: TRBJ1-2
V gene: TRBV19

CDR3 protein: CASSEGGPPDGYTF
clone size: NA
J gene: TRBJ1-2
V gene: TRBV2

CDR3 protein: CASNPNEQFF
clone size: once
J gene: TRBJ2-1
V gene: TRBV2

CDR3 protein: CASLRGGSYNEQFF
clone size: NA
J gene: TRBJ2-1
V gene: TRBV18

CDR3 protein: CASSLERQGGYTF
clone size: NA
J gene: TRBJ1-2
V gene: TRBV11-2

CDR3 protein: CASSVMGQQETQYF
clone size: once
J gene: TRBJ2-5
V gene: TRBV9

CDR3 protein: CASSGQTDGYTF
clone size: NA
J gene: TRBJ1-2
V gene: TRBV6-5

CDR3 protein: CASSISGVYGYTF
clone size: NA
J gene: TRBJ1-2
V gene: TRBV5-4

CDR3 protein: CASSHTDRNTYGYTF
clone size: NA
J gene: TRBJ1-2
V gene: TRBV5-6

CDR3 protein: CASSLGTVSYNEQFF
clone size: NA
J gene: TRBJ2-1
V gene: TRBV5-1

CDR3 protein: CASSSTTGRDGYTF
clone size: NA
J gene: TRBJ1-2
V gene: TRBV5-1